This record covers a single T cell receptor beta chain. Only a few counts were recorded for this clone. The clone's antigen remains unknown. No per-base quality is available; no much larger clone lies one base away. This record belongs to a study of cytomegalovirus exposure and HLA in healthy donors (dated by TCRdb to 2015 to 2018). The study in broad terms: In an earlier analysis of 450 to 750 of the donors, approximately 300 Gb of sequence data and about 110 million unique TCR beta sequences from 180 million or so T cells were reported. Besides the first cohort of around 700 subjects, a separate validation cohort made up of about 120 different subjects was used. On average, about 240,000 unique TCR beta nucleotide sequences were sequenced per donor among 398 genotyped donors of the cohort, with roughly 18% of those sequences being non-productive. Alongside the repertoire data, information on donor age, sex, ethnicity and CMV serostatus was compiled. Every discovery cohort repertoire had been produced on one sequencing platform. A later genetic analysis used genome-wide SNP genotypes for about 65% of the 666 donors, treating that subset as a discovery cohort. Of the 300 to 500 genotyped donors, more than 75% were placed in the genetic ancestry cluster associated with self-reported Caucasian donors. The aim of the study was to test whether cataloging public T cell receptors could identify signatures of past pathogen exposure. Four or five DR-DQ haplotypes were handled as single units for association and clustering, since linkage in the cohort was strong. Both class I and class II loci were covered by HLA typing, at four-digit resolution. An earlier analysis of 450 to 750 of the donors used high-throughput TCR beta sequencing to judge whether each TCR beta V gene segment behaved as functional or pseudogenic. An early release covering 550 to 700 HLA-typed donors comprised about 300 gigabases of sequencing data and 85 million to 100 million unique TCR sequences. A later analysis re-examined previously published TCR beta repertoires from several hundred donors and added high-resolution HLA genotyping to investigate patterns of TCR occurrence. The later analysis used no new phenotypic data to find candidate immune exposures, relying instead on TCR beta sequences and their occurrence across donors. The study combined high-throughput TCR immunosequencing, statistical association of individual TCRs with disease status, and machine learning to predict cytomegalovirus infection status. The T cell repertoires of 700 or so subjects were profiled by immunosequencing and related to cytomegalovirus serostatus. The number of donors typed differed by locus, with about 629-640 for A, B, C, DRB1 and DQB1, around 520 for DQA1, approximately 580 for DPA1, and about 450 for DPB1. Study-wide findings and limitations: Compared with the roughly 700-donor mean, donors in an Asian-associated ancestry cluster had fewer N-insertions in productive TCRs, according to a later genetic analysis. A further reported finding was that TCR beta sequences accurately predicted the HLA-A and HLA-B alleles for most subjects in the first cohort. V-gene and J-gene trimming of TCR beta chains was associated with a missense DCLRE1C variant in a later genetic analysis, and the association was replicated in an independent cohort. The authors suggested that the approach could potentially be extended to other disease states and immunological phenotypes. Most CMV-associated TCR beta chains appeared to be HLA-restricted in a later analysis, and the HLA associations seemed to be driven largely by CMV exposure. A cluster of highly shared sequence variants was judged likely to be a technical artifact of the sequencing pipeline. Presence/absence analyses assumed roughly uniform sequencing depth across donors, an assumption that may not hold. In the study, 150 to 200 TCR beta chains were listed as associated with cytomegalovirus. Across donors, most TCR sequences were observed very rarely, whereas some public TCRs were present in many individuals. Immune exposure information for the cohort was limited to CMV serostatus. The classifier was reported to diagnose cytomegalovirus status with high specificity and sensitivity in both the original cohort and the validation cohort. In a later analysis, the rate of TCR association differed among HLA loci, with DRB1 alleles having the most associated TCRs and HLA-C alleles having the fewest. In a later analysis, HLA-associated TCR beta chains were found to be more clonally expanded and to have lower generation probabilities than equally common non-associated chains. Because counts were too low, roughly 16 rarely observed V segments, including chromosome 9 orphons, were left out of the earlier analysis of about 500 of the donors. Broadly in line with IMGT annotations, most TCR beta V segments showed up in productive rearrangements about 90% or about 30% of the time in an earlier analysis of several hundred of the donors. Because HLA typing was missing for some donors at each locus, association tests included only the typed subset. Linkage disequilibrium might explain the correlated functional status among segregating V segments, but an unknown experimental factor could not be ruled out. This cohort had only TCR beta chains sequenced, and the lack of alpha or paired-chain data limited which features could be detected. In a later analysis, more than 15,000 TCR beta sequences were associated with specific HLA alleles at a false discovery rate of 0.05. In a later analysis, several top co-occurrence clusters were reported to appear linked to parvovirus B19, influenza, CMV and Epstein-Barr virus. Strong co-occurrence of HLA alleles, especially DR and DQ, made assigning TCR associations to individual alleles difficult. In vitro tests confirmed that a few of the cytomegalovirus-associated TCR beta chains recognize cytomegalovirus antigens.

The cohort was made up of about 670 healthy bone marrow donors. At the time of sampling, every cohort member was nominally healthy, though immune exposures that went unrecorded were likely present. The donor tested CMV seronegative and was one of the 352 seronegative cohort members. A peripheral blood sample was provided by each donor, and peripheral blood mononuclear cells were used for TCR beta sequencing. The Qiagen DNeasy Blood Extraction Kit was used to extract genomic DNA from the blood cell samples. Preparation of the library involved the immunoSEQ multiplex PCR assay. A mixture of 60 forward primers for TCR Vbeta segments and 13 reverse primers for TCR Jbeta segments was used in the multiplex PCR. Amplification of the CDR3 region of rearranged TCR beta genes was performed with a multiplex PCR assay on genomic DNA. The amplified TCR beta libraries were sequenced on the Illumina HiSeq System as 87-base-pair reads. The study's own analysis went as follows. Across the 600 to 700 repertoires, a later analysis counted about 81 million unique TCR beta chains, roughly 11 million of which were shared by at least two donors. To remove PCR and sequencing errors, raw reads were error-corrected and collapsed into unique sequences using a nearest-neighbor algorithm that merged closely related sequences. Alignment of CDR3 sequences to IMGT reference sequences was used to assign V, D and J gene segments. For a sequence to be retained, a match of at least six nucleotides was required to both a V gene segment and a J gene segment. Rearrangements were called productive when the CDR3 lacked stop codons and stayed in frame with V and J; all others were non-productive. Following IMGT convention, CDR3 was defined as the stretch from the second conserved V-encoded cysteine to the conserved J-encoded phenylalanine. The earlier analysis of 587 of the donors excluded sequences that lacked an unambiguous match to a single V gene segment. In an earlier analysis of 587 of the donors, V segments were called functional above 56.7% productive rearrangements and were called segregating when the between-donor standard deviation exceeded 5%. To diagnose cytomegalovirus status from the catalog of TCR beta chain sequences, a statistical classification framework was built. A later analysis assigned V and J genes by comparing TCR nucleotide sequences with IMGT/GENE-DB human TR gene sequences. A later analysis assigned CDR3 sequences and most-parsimonious VDJ recombination scenarios with the TCRdist pipeline. In a later analysis, each TCR beta chain was defined by its CDR3 amino acid sequence together with its V-gene family, and reads without a unique V-gene family were excluded. In a later analysis, 450 to 600 highly shared, low-generation-probability nucleotide sequences were removed to address suspected cross-contamination and a sequencing artifact. For each public chain, a later analysis derived a clonal expansion index from normalized ranks of inferred template counts within each repertoire. Generation probabilities in a later analysis came from a VDJ recombination model fitted to out-of-frame rearrangements, and those results were checked against IGoR. In a later analysis, hypergeometric tests were used to score TCR-TCR, TCR-HLA and TCR-CMV co-occurrence, with a repertoire-size bias correction applied to TCR pairs. In a later analysis, false discovery rates were estimated by permuting HLA or CMV assignments 20 times. A later analysis grouped co-occurring TCRs with DBSCAN, adding TCRdist sequence similarity when clustering within HLA-allele-positive subsets. Co-occurrence clustering excluded repertoires with fewer than 30,000 or more than 120,000 public chains, plus five with anomalous nucleotide sharing. TCRdb holds this immuneACCESS table with in-frame rearrangements only. Some clones are missing; in checked studies, unresolved V genes explain under half, and the rest has no known cause. V and J calls and clone size are given by that table; D and trimming were obtained from the DNA. The sample table holds more than 100,000 clones, of which roughly 70% were seen once. Of the sample, roughly 3.3% is held by the ten largest clones.

Input material: PBMCs. The TCR was taken from a woman aged 45 to 65 in good health and CMV-seronegative.

The nucleotide sequence is given as TGTGCCACGGATCTTTGGGGAGAAGGGGGCAATGAGCAGTTCTTC. Translated, this is CATDLWGEGGNEQFF. The chain joins TRBV7-9 to TRBJ2-1; possibly the D gene is TRBD1, per 6 matching bases. The junction carries 22 bases between V and J, which are trimmed by 10 bases and 6 bases respectively. The germline V gene (reference sequence) supplies CDR1 SEHNR and CDR2 FQNEAQ. Reading from cysteine to phenylalanine, the CDR3 counts 15 amino acids. Only the CDR3 region is kept as DNA, spanning 45 bases read in frame from base 1.